Shown below are 5 T cell receptor beta chains from a single sample sequenced in a study of cytomegalovirus exposure and HLA in healthy donors. PCR involved 60 Vbeta and 13 Jbeta primers. TCRdb keeps only in-frame clones here, not all; method: immunoSEQ multiplex PCR. The repertoire includes some 120,000 clones, over 9.5% of them detected once, and just over 4.5% sits in the top ten. The sample consisted of PBMCs. The receptors stem from a woman under 30 in good health and CMV-seropositive.

The V and J genes are TRBV10-3 and TRBJ1-2; the D gene is possibly TRBD1 (5 bases). The CDR3 covers 12 residues. Per germline, CDR1 ENHRY and CDR2 SYGVKD. V was trimmed by 9 bases and J by 6 bases, leaving 14 bases between them. The CDR3 DNA follows: TGTGCCATAAAAGGGGATTTGGATGGCTACACCTTC. It encodes CAIKGDLDGYTF.

This rearrangement joins TRBV30 to TRBJ1-2; a possible D gene is TRBD1 (5 bases). The V gene lost 4 bases and the J gene lost 2 bases, with 11 bases spanning the gap. CDR3 length: 13 amino acids. Germline V lookup: CDR1 GTSNPN, CDR2 SVGIG (reference sequence). The CDR3 loop is CAWTAGRNYGYTF. Here the CDR3 DNA reads TGTGCCTGGACGGCAGGGAGGAACTATGGCTACACCTTC.

This clone was picked up a small number of times. The rearrangement uses TRBV2 and TRBJ2-2; 7 bases line up with TRBD2. CDR3 length: 16 amino acids. The V gene end was trimmed by 3 bases and the J gene end by 3 bases; junction bases not matched to a gene: 7. From germline, CDR1 is SNHLY and CDR2 FYNNEI. The CDR3 here is CASSDYGRSHTGELFF. CDR3 coding DNA: TGTGCCAGCAGTGATTACGGGAGGAGCCACACCGGGGAGCTGTTTTTT.

The chain uses TRBV10-1 and TRBJ1-5; 8 bases are a match to TRBD1. V trimming: 4 bases; J trimming: 0 bases; junction bases outside the gene matches: 5. CDR3 length: 16 amino acids. CDR1 is WNHNN, CDR2 SYGVQD, per germline (reference sequence). In DNA form, the CDR3 reads TGCGCCAGCAGTGGTGGACAGGGACCTAGCAATCAGCCCCAGCATTTT. It is translated as CASSGGQGPSNQPQHF.

The chain carries TRBV6-5 and TRBJ1-5; D remains unclear. Germline assignment: CDR1 MNHEY and CDR2 SVGAGI. V lost 0 bases and J 3 bases, leaving 6 bases between the germline ends. The CDR3 is 14 residues long. CDR3 loop: CASSYSQYNQPQHF. The CDR3 bases are TGTGCCAGCAGTTACTCTCAGTACAATCAGCCCCAGCATTTT.